This T cell receptor (beta chain) was recovered during a study of blood T cell repertoires in COVID-19. The CDR3 is made up of 15 amino acids. Germline CDR1 is SGHRS and CDR2 is YFSETQ. V was pared by 3 bases and J by 1 base, with 13 bases between. Sequencing used immunoSEQ multiplex PCR; TCRdb keeps in-frame clones, though not all of them. The sample holds 200,000 to 250,000 clones; 88% are singletons and the top ten take roughly 3.7%. The chain employs TRBV5-1 and TRBJ1-1, with D maybe TRBD1 (5 bases). Sequenced sample: PBMCs or T cells enriched from blood (not recorded which). This receptor was obtained from a woman aged 30 to 39 who had been exposed to COVID-19. This chain's CDR3 is CASSSIGHTNTEAFF. CDR3 sequence (DNA): TGCGCCAGCAGCTCAATAGGACACACGAACACTGAAGCTTTCTTT.